The T cell receptor (beta chain) described here comes from a study of blood T cell repertoires in COVID-19 (TCRdb year 2020). Notes on the research overall: Samples from collaborators originated in the United States, Italy and Spain and spanned both the acute and convalescent phases of COVID-19. Subjects who had been exposed to COVID-19, were actively infected with it, or had recovered from it provided the deeply sampled blood TCRbeta repertoires that made up the dataset. Where available, HLA class I and class II types were taken from metadata supplied by the sample provider and were not determined by assay-based typing. A freely available public database, intended as a resource for researchers studying the immune response to SARS-CoV-2, is where the repertoires were released. Sample metadata almost always included a de-identified subject ID, COVID-19 status, age in years and sex. The samples were drawn from two sources: the first 160 participants of the ongoing ImmuneRACE study, and over 950 subjects contributed by 6 global collaborators. The prospective study material was composed of cDNA or gDNA derived from T cells, B-cell-depleted T cells, or PBMCs. General findings and caveats noted by the study authors: Clinical and demographic metadata were provided uncurated, with the amount varying by source and participant.

TCRbeta CDR3 regions were amplified from genomic DNA using the immunoSEQ Assay, a bias-controlled multiplex PCR. The paper's data handling went like this. The number of nucleated cells in each sample was estimated by amplification of reference gene primers within the assay. Sequence reads were collapsed and filtered to measure the absolute abundance of every unique TCRbeta CDR3 rearrangement. For each sample, productive Simpson clonality was calculated as the square root of Simpson's diversity index over productive rearrangements. Sourced from immuneACCESS, this table was stored by TCRdb with only in-frame sequences that have V and J called. A share of the clones is absent; for the studies checked, an unresolved V gene accounts for under half, and the remainder has no known explanation. The DNA was the basis for D and trimming; V, J and clone size are from that table. For this sample the table gives 150,000 to 200,000 clones, of which 90% were detected only once. The ten largest clonotypes hold 18% of the sample.

Whole blood was collected in K2EDTA tubes by collaborating institutions according to the institutions' own protocols. Collaborator samples were shipped for TCRbeta analysis as frozen whole blood, isolated PBMCs, or DNA extracted from either sample type. The germline V gene encodes CDR1 SGHRS and CDR2 YFSETQ. The CDR3 numbers 16 residues from cysteine through phenylalanine. This entry keeps only the CDR3 DNA: 48 bases, framed from base 1. V is trimmed back by 4 bases and J by 8 bases, and the junction contains 14 bases that no gene match accounts for. This clone was detected only a few times. The clone's antigen remains unknown. One base away there is no much larger clone; base qualities are not given.

The TCR originated in a man aged 60 to 75 with active or convalescent COVID-19. The specimen sequenced was peripheral blood. The chain is assembled from TRBV5-1 and TRBJ1-2; TRBD1 lines up with 10 middle nucleotides. The encoded CDR3 is CASSLNSRGTGEGYTF. The DNA sequence is as follows: TGCGCCAGCAGCCTAAACAGCCGCGGGACAGGGGAAGGCTACACCTTC.